The 13 T cell receptor beta chains presented below share a single source sample, sequenced in a study of blood T cell repertoires in COVID-19. Sequenced by immunoSEQ multiplex PCR; TCRdb stores in-frame clones only, minus some. The repertoire holds roughly 250,000 clones, with approximately 83% as singletons. Sequencing input: PBMCs or T cells enriched from blood (not recorded which). Receptor source: a woman in her twenties or thirties who had recovered from COVID-19.

The chain links TRBV5-1 to TRBJ2-7; TRBD1 agrees at 8 bases. CDR1 and CDR2 (germline): SGHRS, YFSETQ. CDR3 length: 21 residues. Trimming took 3 bases from V and 3 from J; bases not matched to a gene: 26. DNA of the CDR3: TGCGCCAGCAGCTCTTGGACTTGGGCCGGACAGGGCTCGGGAGTCATCTACGAGCAGTACTTC. Encoded protein: CASSSWTWAGQGSGVIYEQYF.

The gene calls are TRBV4-2 and TRBJ2-3; D is unclear. This CDR3 has 15 residues. V was pared by 1 base and J by 2 bases, with 10 bases between. CDR1 is LGHNA and CDR2 is YNFKEQ in the germline V gene. This chain's CDR3 is CASSQVIANTDTQYF. The CDR3, as DNA: TGTGCCAGCAGCCAAGTAATAGCAAACACAGATACGCAGTATTTT.

The chain carries TRBV24-1 and TRBJ2-3, with 7 bases identical to TRBD2. In germline, CDR1 is KGHDR, CDR2 SFDVKD. The ends lost 4 bases at V and 4 bases at J; junction bases unmatched: 7. The CDR3 has 15 residues. The CDR3 DNA sequence: TGTGCCACCAGTGAAACCGGGACTACCGCAGATACGCAGTATTTT. Amino acid sequence: CATSETGTTADTQYF.

V is TRBV10-3 and J is TRBJ1-5; unclear D gene. The V end lost 3 bases, the J end lost 3 bases, and 9 bases lay between the germline ends. The CDR3 extends over 14 amino acids. Germline CDR1 ENHRY, CDR2 SYGVKD. The CDR3 coding sequence is TGTGCCATCAGTGATGGGAGTTTCAATCAGCCCCAGCATTTT. Its translation: CAISDGSFNQPQHF.

This chain uses TRBV7-6 with TRBJ2-7; 7 bases are a match to TRBD2. This CDR3 spans 15 amino acids. Trimming cost V 4 bases and J 7 bases; bases outside gene matches: 13. Germline CDR1 reads SGHVS; CDR2 reads FNYEAQ. The CDR3 nucleotides read TGTGCCAGCAGCTCCGTGGGGGGGAGCGTGGGGGAGCAGTACTTC. It encodes CASSSVGGSVGEQYF.

This chain connects TRBV28 to TRBJ1-5; 8 nucleotides align to TRBD1. This CDR3 has 14 residues. J was trimmed by 2 bases and V by 4 bases; bases with no gene match: 1. CDR1 MDHEN and CDR2 SYDVKM come from the germline V gene. The CDR3 spells CASSSTGGNQPQHF. The CDR3 bases are TGTGCCAGCAGTTCGACAGGGGGCAATCAGCCCCAGCATTTT.

The chain recombines TRBV4-1 with TRBJ2-4; D is perhaps TRBD1 (5 bases). The V gene lost 1 base and the J gene lost 1 base, with 17 bases spanning the gap. The CDR3 sequence is 18 residues long. Germline V CDR1 and CDR2: MGHRA, YSYEKL. The CDR3 region is CASSQGPLAGSAKNIQYF. The DNA of the CDR3 is TGCGCCAGCAGCCAAGGTCCCCTGGCAGGGTCTGCCAAAAACATTCAGTACTTC.

The chain uses TRBV10-1 and TRBJ1-1; TRBD1 matches 8 bases. The CDR3 runs to 17 residues. CDR1 and CDR2 (germline): WNHNN, SYGVQD (reference sequence). V was pared by 5 bases and J by 1 base, with 12 bases of the junction left unmatched. This chain's CDR3 is CASSSPGTGGTNTEAFF. In DNA form, the CDR3 reads TGCGCCAGCAGTTCCCCCGGGACAGGAGGTACGAACACTGAAGCTTTCTTT.

J is TRBJ1-2 and V is TRBV28; TRBD1 aligns across 12 bases. The CDR3 loop spans 17 amino acids. The V and J ends lost 3 bases and 2 bases, in that order; junction bases with no gene match: 7. Germline V gives CDR1 MDHEN, CDR2 SYDVKM. CDR3 coding DNA: TGTGCCAGCAGTTTCCCGGGACAGGGGGCGCGAAACTATGGCTACACCTTC. Protein product: CASSFPGQGARNYGYTF.

This chain uses TRBV6-5 with TRBJ1-5, with TRBD1 identical over 9 bases. CDR1 is MNHEY and CDR2 is SVGAGI in the germline V gene. J lost 7 bases, V lost 4 bases, and 8 bases had no gene match. The CDR3 is made up of 15 amino acids. CDR3 in DNA: TGTGCCAGCAGTTTTGAAGGGACAGGGAAACAGCCCCAGCATTTT. Encoded protein: CASSFEGTGKQPQHF.

The CDR3 DNA is TGTGCCAGCAACTGGGACAGGATCAACACCGGGGAGCTGTTTTTT. Protein sequence: CASNWDRINTGELFF. J is TRBJ2-2 and V is TRBV6-5, with 8 bases identical to TRBD1. Germline assignment: CDR1 MNHEY and CDR2 SVGAGI. Trimming cost V 7 bases and J 2 bases; bases outside gene matches: 6. This CDR3 has 15 amino acids.

CDR3 sequence reads: CASSLGATSGVGYEQYF. The CDR3 nucleotides read TGTGCCAGCAGCTTAGGCGCGACTAGCGGGGTAGGGTACGAGCAGTACTTC. The chain has TRBV13 and TRBJ2-7, with 11 bases matching TRBD2. This CDR3 region has 17 residues. Unmatched junction bases numbered 8, after V lost 0 bases and J lost 4 bases. The germline V gene encodes CDR1 PRHDT and CDR2 FYEKMQ (reference sequence).

The rearrangement joins TRBV5-1 to TRBJ1-2; 7 bases line up with TRBD1. J gave up 4 bases and V 0 bases, and 12 bases lay outside the gene matches. The CDR3 spans 17 residues. Germline lookup yields CDR1 SGHRS and CDR2 YFSETQ. CDR3: CASSLAEQGRGAYGYTF. The CDR3 nucleotides read TGCGCCAGCAGCTTGGCCGAACAGGGCAGGGGGGCCTATGGCTACACCTTC.